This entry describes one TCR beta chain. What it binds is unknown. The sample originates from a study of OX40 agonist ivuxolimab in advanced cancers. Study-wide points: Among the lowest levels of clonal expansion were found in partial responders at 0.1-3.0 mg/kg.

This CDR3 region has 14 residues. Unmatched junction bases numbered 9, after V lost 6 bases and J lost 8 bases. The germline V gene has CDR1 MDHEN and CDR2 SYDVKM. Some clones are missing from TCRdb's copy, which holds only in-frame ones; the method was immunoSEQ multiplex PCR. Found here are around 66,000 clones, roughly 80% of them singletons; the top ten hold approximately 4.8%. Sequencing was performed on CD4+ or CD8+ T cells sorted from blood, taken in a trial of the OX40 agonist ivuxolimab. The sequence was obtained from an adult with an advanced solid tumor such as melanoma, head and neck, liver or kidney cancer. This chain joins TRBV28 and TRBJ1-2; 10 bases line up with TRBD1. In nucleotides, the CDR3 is TGTGCCAGCAGGATACCCGGGACAGGGGTAGGCTACACCTTC. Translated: CASRIPGTGVGYTF.